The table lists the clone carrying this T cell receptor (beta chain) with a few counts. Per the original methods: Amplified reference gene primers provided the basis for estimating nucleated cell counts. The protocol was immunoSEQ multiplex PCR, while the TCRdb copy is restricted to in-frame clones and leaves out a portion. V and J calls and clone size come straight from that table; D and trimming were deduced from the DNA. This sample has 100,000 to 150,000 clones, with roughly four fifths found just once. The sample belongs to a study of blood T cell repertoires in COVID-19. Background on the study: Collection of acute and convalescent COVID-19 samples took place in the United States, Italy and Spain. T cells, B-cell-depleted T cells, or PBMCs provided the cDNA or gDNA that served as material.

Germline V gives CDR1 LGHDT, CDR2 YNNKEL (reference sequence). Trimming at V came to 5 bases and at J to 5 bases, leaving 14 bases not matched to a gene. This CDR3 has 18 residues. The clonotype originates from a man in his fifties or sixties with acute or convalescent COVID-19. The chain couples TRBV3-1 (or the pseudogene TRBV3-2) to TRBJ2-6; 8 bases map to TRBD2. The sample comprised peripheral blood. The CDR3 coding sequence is TGTGCCAGCAGCTCTGGGCCTAGCGGGCTACTCTGGGCCAACGTCCTGACTTTC. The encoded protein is CASSSGPSGLLWANVLTF.